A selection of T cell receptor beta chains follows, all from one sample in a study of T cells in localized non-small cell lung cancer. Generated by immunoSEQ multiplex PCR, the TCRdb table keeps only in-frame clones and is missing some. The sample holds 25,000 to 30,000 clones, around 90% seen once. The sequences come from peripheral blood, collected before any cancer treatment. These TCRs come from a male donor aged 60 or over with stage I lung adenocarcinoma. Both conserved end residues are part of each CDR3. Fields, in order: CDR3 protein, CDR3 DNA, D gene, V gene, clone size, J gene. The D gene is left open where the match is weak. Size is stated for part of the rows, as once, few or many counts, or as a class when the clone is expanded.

CDR3: CATSTRPRATGELFF
DNA: TGTGCCACCAGCACCAGACCCCGCGCCACCGGGGAGCTGTTTTTT
D: -
V: TRBV15
size: -
J: TRBJ2-2

CDR3: CASSTVGQGNSPLHF
DNA: TGTGCCAGTAGTACCGTGGGACAGGGGAATTCACCCCTCCACTTT
D: TRBD1
V: TRBV19
size: -
J: TRBJ1-6

CDR3: CACTDGGRNTEAFF
DNA: TGTGCCTGCACCGACGGGGGGCGGAACACTGAAGCTTTCTTT
D: -
V: TRBV30
size: -
J: TRBJ1-1

CDR3: CASSPNLGAGETQYF
DNA: TGTGCCAGCAGCCCCAACCTAGGGGCGGGGGAGACCCAGTACTTC
D: -
V: TRBV7-2
size: -
J: TRBJ2-5

CDR3: CAWSVLAGGTEQFF
DNA: TGTGCCTGGAGTGTACTAGCGGGGGGGACTGAGCAGTTCTTC
D: TRBD2
V: TRBV30
size: -
J: TRBJ2-1

CDR3: CASSLWRGDSGNTIYF
DNA: TGTGCCAGCAGTTTATGGAGGGGCGACTCTGGAAACACCATATATTTT
D: -
V: TRBV28
size: -
J: TRBJ1-3

CDR3: CASSLGPPGGGNTIYF
DNA: TGTGCCAGCAGCTTAGGCCCCCCGGGGGGTGGAAACACCATATATTTT
D: -
V: TRBV7-2
size: -
J: TRBJ1-3

CDR3: CASSLGTASEAFF
DNA: TGTGCCAGCAGTCTGGGCACAGCATCGGAAGCTTTCTTT
D: -
V: TRBV2
size: -
J: TRBJ1-1

CDR3: CASSESGYGELFF
DNA: TGTGCCAGCAGTGAATCCGGGTACGGGGAGCTGTTTTTT
D: -
V: TRBV6-4
size: -
J: TRBJ2-2

CDR3: CASKVVGSSYNEQFF
DNA: TGCGCCAGCAAGGTTGTAGGGAGCTCCTACAATGAGCAGTTCTTC
D: -
V: TRBV5-1
size: -
J: TRBJ2-1

CDR3: CASSDGADANTGELFF
DNA: TGTGCCAGCAGTGACGGTGCTGACGCGAACACCGGGGAGCTGTTTTTT
D: -
V: TRBV2
size: once
J: TRBJ2-2

CDR3: CASSLGGYEQYF
DNA: TGTGCCAGCAGCCTGGGTGGCTACGAGCAGTACTTC
D: -
V: TRBV28
size: once
J: TRBJ2-7

CDR3: CASSPTERCGYTF
DNA: TGTGCCAGCAGCCCAACCGAAAGGTGTGGCTACACCTTC
D: -
V: TRBV12-1
size: -
J: TRBJ1-2

CDR3: CASSLQGVEETQYF
DNA: TGTGCCAGCAGCTTGCAGGGTGTGGAAGAGACCCAGTACTTC
D: -
V: TRBV5-4
size: -
J: TRBJ2-5

CDR3: CASSVGPAYEQYF
DNA: TGTGCCAGCAGTGTTGGGCCCGCCTACGAGCAGTACTTC
D: -
V: TRBV6-1
size: -
J: TRBJ2-7

CDR3: CASSPSWGRGAFF
DNA: TGTGCCAGCAGCCCCTCGTGGGGGAGAGGTGCTTTCTTT
D: -
V: TRBV11-2
size: -
J: TRBJ1-1

CDR3: CASSRTSGNTIYF
DNA: TGTGCCAGCTCACGAACGAGTGGAAACACCATATATTTT
D: -
V: TRBV18
size: -
J: TRBJ1-3

CDR3: CASSVTSGSNGYTF
DNA: TGTGCCAGCAGCGTTACGTCAGGGTCTAATGGCTACACCTTC
D: -
V: TRBV9
size: -
J: TRBJ1-2

CDR3: CAWSGGETQYF
DNA: TGTGCCTGGAGCGGGGGAGAGACCCAGTACTTC
D: -
V: TRBV30
size: -
J: TRBJ2-5

CDR3: CASSRWFGNEQFF
DNA: TGTGCCAGCAGCCGGTGGTTCGGCAATGAGCAGTTCTTC
D: -
V: TRBV6-5
size: -
J: TRBJ2-1

CDR3: CASRNPDVSSPLHF
DNA: TGTGCCAGCAGAAACCCCGACGTTAGTTCACCCCTCCACTTT
D: -
V: TRBV9
size: -
J: TRBJ1-6

CDR3: CASSSTGGGQPQHF
DNA: TGTGCCAGCTCATCGACAGGGGGCGGACAGCCCCAGCATTTT
D: TRBD1
V: TRBV18
size: -
J: TRBJ1-5

CDR3: CASSLSGARDTQYF
DNA: TGTGCCAGCAGCTTATCAGGGGCGCGGGATACGCAGTATTTT
D: -
V: TRBV7-9
size: -
J: TRBJ2-3

CDR3: CASRDRAYNEQFF
DNA: TGTGCCAGCCGGGACAGGGCTTACAATGAGCAGTTCTTC
D: TRBD1
V: TRBV27
size: -
J: TRBJ2-1

CDR3: CAISESGPGRSF
DNA: TGTGCCATCAGTGAGTCCGGACCGGGACGGAGCTTC
D: -
V: TRBV10-3
size: -
J: TRBJ1-2

CDR3: CASSRVGSTDTQYF
DNA: TGTGCCAGCAGCCGGGTTGGTAGCACAGATACGCAGTATTTT
D: -
V: TRBV5-6
size: once
J: TRBJ2-3

CDR3: CASSWGGHLNTEAFF
DNA: TGTGCCAGCAGTTGGGGCGGACACCTGAACACTGAAGCTTTCTTT
D: -
V: TRBV6-5
size: -
J: TRBJ1-1

CDR3: CASNQGNTEAFF
DNA: TGTGCCAGCAACCAAGGGAACACTGAAGCTTTCTTT
D: -
V: TRBV5-6
size: -
J: TRBJ1-1

CDR3: CASSSVPLNYGYTF
DNA: TGTGCCAGTAGTTCCGTCCCTTTAAACTATGGCTACACCTTC
D: -
V: TRBV19
size: -
J: TRBJ1-2

CDR3: CASSATGTGRYSTDTQYF
DNA: TGTGCCAGCAGCGCCACCGGGACAGGGCGTTATAGCACAGATACGCAGTATTTT
D: TRBD1
V: TRBV7-2
size: -
J: TRBJ2-3

CDR3: CASSGMGSTDTQYF
DNA: TGTGCCAGCTCGGGAATGGGTAGCACAGATACGCAGTATTTT
D: -
V: TRBV25-1
size: -
J: TRBJ2-3

CDR3: CASSESSPLHF
DNA: TGTGCCAGCAGTGAGTCTTCACCCCTCCACTTT
D: -
V: TRBV6-1
size: -
J: TRBJ1-6

CDR3: CSVARDRGLYEQYF
DNA: TGCAGCGTTGCCCGGGACAGGGGCCTCTACGAGCAGTACTTC
D: TRBD1
V: TRBV29-1
size: -
J: TRBJ2-7

CDR3: CASSWTQGSVAFF
DNA: TGTGCCAGCAGCTGGACGCAGGGATCTGTAGCTTTCTTT
D: -
V: TRBV5-8
size: few
J: TRBJ1-1

CDR3: CASGSGSFYGYTF
DNA: TGTGCCAGTGGATCGGGCAGCTTCTATGGCTACACCTTC
D: -
V: TRBV19
size: -
J: TRBJ1-2

CDR3: CASTPRDLGTDTQYF
DNA: TGTGCCAGCACCCCCCGGGACCTCGGCACAGATACGCAGTATTTT
D: -
V: TRBV6-6
size: -
J: TRBJ2-3

CDR3: CASSQDRGSGGYTF
DNA: TGCGCCAGCAGCCAAGATCGAGGTTCGGGAGGCTACACCTTC
D: -
V: TRBV4-3
size: -
J: TRBJ1-2

CDR3: CASSFDSTEAFF
DNA: TGTGCCAGCAGCTTTGACAGCACTGAAGCTTTCTTT
D: -
V: TRBV11-2
size: few
J: TRBJ1-1

CDR3: CASSLRIGTQYF
DNA: TGTGCCAGCAGTTTAAGGATCGGGACCCAGTACTTC
D: -
V: TRBV28
size: -
J: TRBJ2-5

CDR3: CASSAGIINSPLHF
DNA: TGTGCCAGCAGTGCTGGGATAATAAATTCACCCCTCCACTTT
D: -
V: TRBV28
size: -
J: TRBJ1-6

CDR3: CATHPTGGLTGEQYF
DNA: TGTGCCACCCACCCAACAGGGGGCCTTACGGGTGAGCAGTACTTC
D: TRBD1
V: TRBV6-5
size: -
J: TRBJ2-7

CDR3: CASSSLGQGGDGYTF
DNA: TGTGCCAGCAGCTCCCTGGGGCAGGGAGGGGATGGCTACACCTTC
D: -
V: TRBV11-2
size: -
J: TRBJ1-2

CDR3: CASSTGRAVATF
DNA: TGTGCCAGCAGTACGGGAAGAGCAGTTGCCACCTTC
D: -
V: TRBV6-6
size: -
J: TRBJ1-2

CDR3: CSVGTGVGYGYTF
DNA: TGCAGCGTCGGGACAGGGGTCGGCTATGGCTACACCTTC
D: TRBD1
V: TRBV29-1
size: few
J: TRBJ1-2

CDR3: CASSPRQQETQYF
DNA: TGTGCCAGCTCACCACGGCAGCAAGAGACCCAGTACTTC
D: -
V: TRBV18
size: -
J: TRBJ2-5

CDR3: CASSIREGGNQPQHF
DNA: TGTGCCAGTAGTATTAGGGAAGGGGGGAATCAGCCCCAGCATTTT
D: -
V: TRBV19
size: -
J: TRBJ1-5

CDR3: CASGGDVFGEKLFF
DNA: TGCGCCAGCGGGGGGGACGTCTTTGGCGAAAAACTGTTTTTT
D: -
V: TRBV10-2
size: -
J: TRBJ1-4

CDR3: CASSYSEPGYEQYF
DNA: TGTGCCAGCAGTTACTCGGAGCCGGGCTACGAGCAGTACTTC
D: -
V: TRBV6-5
size: -
J: TRBJ2-7

CDR3: CASSQEYRNTEAFF
DNA: TGCGCCAGCAGCCAAGAATACAGGAACACTGAAGCTTTCTTT
D: -
V: TRBV4-3
size: -
J: TRBJ1-1

CDR3: CASSLVDEEQFF
DNA: TGTGCCAGCAGCTTGGTGGACGAGGAGCAGTTCTTC
D: -
V: TRBV5-6
size: -
J: TRBJ2-1

CDR3: CASSPSNRLSDTQYF
DNA: TGTGCCAGCAGTCCCTCAAATAGACTTTCAGATACGCAGTATTTT
D: -
V: TRBV6-4
size: -
J: TRBJ2-3

CDR3: CASSIMGPQPQHF
DNA: TGTGCCAGTAGTATTATGGGACCTCAGCCCCAGCATTTT
D: -
V: TRBV19
size: -
J: TRBJ1-5

CDR3: CAWSRGRNSNQPQHF
DNA: TGTGCCTGGAGTCGCGGACGGAATAGCAATCAGCCCCAGCATTTT
D: -
V: TRBV30
size: once
J: TRBJ1-5

CDR3: CASSFQGTGELFF
DNA: TGCGCCAGCAGCTTCCAGGGGACCGGGGAGCTGTTTTTT
D: -
V: TRBV5-1
size: -
J: TRBJ2-2

CDR3: CASSEDGPETQYF
DNA: TGTGCCAGCAGTGAAGACGGCCCCGAGACCCAGTACTTC
D: -
V: TRBV6-1
size: -
J: TRBJ2-5